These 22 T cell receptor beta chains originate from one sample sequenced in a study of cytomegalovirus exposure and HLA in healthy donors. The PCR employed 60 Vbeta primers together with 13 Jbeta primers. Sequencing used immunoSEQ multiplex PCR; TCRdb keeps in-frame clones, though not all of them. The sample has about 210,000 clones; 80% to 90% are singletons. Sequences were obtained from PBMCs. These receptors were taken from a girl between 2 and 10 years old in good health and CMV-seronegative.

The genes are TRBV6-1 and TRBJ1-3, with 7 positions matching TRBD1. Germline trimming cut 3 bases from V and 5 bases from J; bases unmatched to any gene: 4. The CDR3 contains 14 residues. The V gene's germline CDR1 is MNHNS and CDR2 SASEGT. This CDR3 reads CASSEETGRNTIYF. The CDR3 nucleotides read TGTGCCAGCAGTGAGGAGACAGGGCGAAACACCATATATTTT.

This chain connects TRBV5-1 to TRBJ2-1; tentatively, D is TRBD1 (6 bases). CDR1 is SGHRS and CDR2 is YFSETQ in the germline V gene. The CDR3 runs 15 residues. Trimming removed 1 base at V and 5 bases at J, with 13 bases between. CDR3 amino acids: CASSLWGNRDNEQFF. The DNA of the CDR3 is TGCGCCAGCAGCTTGTGGGGGAACAGGGACAATGAGCAGTTCTTC.

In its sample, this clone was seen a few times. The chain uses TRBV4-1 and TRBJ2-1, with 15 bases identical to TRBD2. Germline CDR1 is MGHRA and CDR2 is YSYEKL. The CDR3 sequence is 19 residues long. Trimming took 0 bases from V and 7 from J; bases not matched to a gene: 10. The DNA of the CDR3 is TGCGCCAGCAGCCAAGACGGGTGGGGACTAGCGGGGGGTAAGAATGAGCAGTTCTTC. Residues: CASSQDGWGLAGGKNEQFF.

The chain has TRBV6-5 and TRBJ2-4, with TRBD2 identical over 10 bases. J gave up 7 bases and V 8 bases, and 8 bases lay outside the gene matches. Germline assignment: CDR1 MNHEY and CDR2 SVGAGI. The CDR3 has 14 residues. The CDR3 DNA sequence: TGTGCCAGCGGGAATAGCGGGGGGAGGAACATTCAGTACTTC. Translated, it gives CASGNSGGRNIQYF.

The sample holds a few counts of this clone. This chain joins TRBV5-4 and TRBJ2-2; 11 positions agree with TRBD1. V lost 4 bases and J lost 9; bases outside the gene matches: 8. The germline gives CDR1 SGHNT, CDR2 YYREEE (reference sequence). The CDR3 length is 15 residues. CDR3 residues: CASSAGQGANRELFF. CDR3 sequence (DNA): TGTGCCAGCAGCGCCGGACAGGGGGCGAATCGGGAGCTGTTTTTT.

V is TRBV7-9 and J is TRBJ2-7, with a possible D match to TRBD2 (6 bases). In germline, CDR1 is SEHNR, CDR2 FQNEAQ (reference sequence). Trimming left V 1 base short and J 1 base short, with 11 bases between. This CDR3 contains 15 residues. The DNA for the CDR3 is TGTGCCAGCAGCTTAGGGAGCGGGCCTTCCTACGAGCAGTACTTC. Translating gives CASSLGSGPSYEQYF.

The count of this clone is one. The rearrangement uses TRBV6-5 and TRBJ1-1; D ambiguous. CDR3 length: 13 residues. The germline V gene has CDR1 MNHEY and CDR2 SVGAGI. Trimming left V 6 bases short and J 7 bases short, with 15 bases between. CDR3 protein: CASSRVEYREAFF. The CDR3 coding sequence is TGTGCCAGCAGCCGAGTCGAATACCGTGAAGCTTTCTTT.

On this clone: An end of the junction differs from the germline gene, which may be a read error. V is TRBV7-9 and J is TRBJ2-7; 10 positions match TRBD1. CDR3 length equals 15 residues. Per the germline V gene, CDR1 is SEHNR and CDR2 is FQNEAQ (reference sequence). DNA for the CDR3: TGTTCCAGCAGCTTCCGGGACAGGGGTGTCTACGAGCAGTACTTC. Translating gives CSSSFRDRGVYEQYF.

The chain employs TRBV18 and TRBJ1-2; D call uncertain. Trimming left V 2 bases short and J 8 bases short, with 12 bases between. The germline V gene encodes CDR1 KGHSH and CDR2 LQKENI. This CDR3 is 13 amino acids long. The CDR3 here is CASSPVASGGYTF. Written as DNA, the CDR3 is TGTGCCAGCTCACCAGTGGCATCGGGAGGCTACACCTTC.

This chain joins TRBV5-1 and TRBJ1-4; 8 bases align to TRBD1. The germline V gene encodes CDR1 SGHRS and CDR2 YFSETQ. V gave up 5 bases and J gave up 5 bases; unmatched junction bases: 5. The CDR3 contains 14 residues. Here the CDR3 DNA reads TGCGCCAGCAGACCGACAGGGGTAAATGAAAAACTGTTTTTT. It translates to CASRPTGVNEKLFF.

CDR3 nucleotides: TGTGCCAGCAGCCCCGAACCTCTAGCGGGACGTACGCAGTATTTT. This gives the protein CASSPEPLAGRTQYF. The chain joins TRBV7-2 to TRBJ2-3; 9 positions match TRBD2. The germline V gene encodes CDR1 SGHTA and CDR2 FQGNSA. This CDR3 has 15 amino acids. J was trimmed by 8 bases and V by 5 bases; bases with no gene match: 11.

Here the CDR3 reads CASSLGGQGRGKLFF. CDR3 DNA: TGTGCCAGCAGCCTTGGAGGACAGGGGCGAGGAAAACTGTTTTTT. The rearrangement joins TRBV5-6 to TRBJ1-4; TRBD1 aligns across 9 bases. The CDR3 covers 15 residues. The germline CDR1 and CDR2 sequences are SGHDT and YYEEEE. V lost 4 bases, J lost 10 bases, and 11 bases stayed unmatched. Full variable domain (missing parts from reference TRBV5-6 and TRBJ1-4): DAGVTQSPTHLIKTRGQQVTLRCSPKSGHDTVSWYQQALGQGPQFIFQYYEEEERQRGNFPDRFSGHQFPNYSSELNVNALLLGDSALYLCASSLGGQGRGKLFFGSGTQLSVL.

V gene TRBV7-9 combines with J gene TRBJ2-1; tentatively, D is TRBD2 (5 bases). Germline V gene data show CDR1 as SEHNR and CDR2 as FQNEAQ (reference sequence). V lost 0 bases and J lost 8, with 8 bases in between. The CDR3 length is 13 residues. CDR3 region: CASSLAKGDEQFF. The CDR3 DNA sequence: TGTGCCAGCAGCTTAGCGAAGGGAGATGAGCAGTTCTTC.

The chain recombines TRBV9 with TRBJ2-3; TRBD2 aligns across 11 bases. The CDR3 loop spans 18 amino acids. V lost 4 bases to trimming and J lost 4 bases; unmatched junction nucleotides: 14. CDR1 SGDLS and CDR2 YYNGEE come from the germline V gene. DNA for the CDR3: TGTGCCAGCAGCCCTGGGGTAGCGGGGGGGCCAGGTGCAGATACGCAGTATTTT. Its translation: CASSPGVAGGPGADTQYF. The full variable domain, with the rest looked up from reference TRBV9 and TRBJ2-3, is DSGVTQTPKHLITATGQRVTLRCSPRSGDLSVYWYQQSLDQGLQFLIQYYNGEERAKGNILERFSAQQFPDLHSELNLSSLELGDSALYFCASSPGVAGGPGADTQYFGPGTRLTVL.

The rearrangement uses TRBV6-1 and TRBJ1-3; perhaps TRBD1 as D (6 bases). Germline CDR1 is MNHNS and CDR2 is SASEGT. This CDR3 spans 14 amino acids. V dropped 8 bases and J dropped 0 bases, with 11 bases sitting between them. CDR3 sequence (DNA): TGTGCCAGCCGGGACATCTTCTCTGGAAACACCATATATTTT. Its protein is CASRDIFSGNTIYF.

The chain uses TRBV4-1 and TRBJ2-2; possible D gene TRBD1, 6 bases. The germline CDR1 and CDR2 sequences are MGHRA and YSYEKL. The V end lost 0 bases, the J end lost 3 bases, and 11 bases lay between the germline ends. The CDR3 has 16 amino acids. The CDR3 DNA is TGCGCCAGCAGCCAAGACAGGGGATCTTACACCGGGGAGCTGTTTTTT. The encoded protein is CASSQDRGSYTGELFF.

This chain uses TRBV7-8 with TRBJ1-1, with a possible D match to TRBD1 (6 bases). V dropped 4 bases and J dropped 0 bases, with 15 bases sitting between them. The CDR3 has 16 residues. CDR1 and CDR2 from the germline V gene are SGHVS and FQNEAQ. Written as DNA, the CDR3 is TGTGCCAGCAGCTCACAGACAGGACTTATGAACACTGAAGCTTTCTTT. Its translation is CASSSQTGLMNTEAFF.

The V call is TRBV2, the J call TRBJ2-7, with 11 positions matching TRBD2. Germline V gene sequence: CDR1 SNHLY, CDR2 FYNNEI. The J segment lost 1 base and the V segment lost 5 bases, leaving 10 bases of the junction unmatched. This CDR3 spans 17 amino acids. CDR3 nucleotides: TGTGCCAGCAGTCGTATTATAACTAGCGGGAGTTCCTACGAGCAGTACTTC. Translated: CASSRIITSGSSYEQYF.

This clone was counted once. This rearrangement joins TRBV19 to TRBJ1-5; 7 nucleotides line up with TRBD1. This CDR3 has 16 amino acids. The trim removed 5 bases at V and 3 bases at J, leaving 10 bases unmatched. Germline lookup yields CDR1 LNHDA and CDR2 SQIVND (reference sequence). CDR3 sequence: CASSVTGVALNQPQHF. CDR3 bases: TGTGCCAGTAGTGTTACAGGGGTAGCCCTCAATCAGCCCCAGCATTTT.

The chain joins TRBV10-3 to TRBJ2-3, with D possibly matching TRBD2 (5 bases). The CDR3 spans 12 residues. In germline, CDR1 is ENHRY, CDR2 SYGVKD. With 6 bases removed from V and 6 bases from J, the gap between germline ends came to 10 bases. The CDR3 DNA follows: TGTGCCATCAGCTTGAGGGTTGATACGCAGTATTTT. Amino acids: CAISLRVDTQYF.

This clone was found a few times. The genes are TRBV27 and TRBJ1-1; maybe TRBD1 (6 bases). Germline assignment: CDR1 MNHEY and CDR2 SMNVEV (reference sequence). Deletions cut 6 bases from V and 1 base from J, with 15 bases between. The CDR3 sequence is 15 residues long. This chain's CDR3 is CASSHPQGSNTEAFF. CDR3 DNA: TGTGCCAGCAGCCATCCCCAGGGGTCGAACACTGAAGCTTTCTTT.

The chain's CDR3 is CASSHTGGKGNTIYF. The CDR3 DNA sequence: TGTGCCAGCAGCCACACAGGGGGCAAAGGAAACACCATATATTTT. The V gene is TRBV7-9, the J gene TRBJ1-3, with TRBD1 matching over 9 bases. The CDR3 runs to 15 residues. J lost 4 bases, V lost 5 bases, and 6 bases had no gene match. Germline assignment: CDR1 SEHNR and CDR2 FQNEAQ (reference sequence). The variable domain in full, completed from reference TRBV7-9 and TRBJ1-3, reads DTGVSQNPRHKITKRGQNVTFRCDPISEHNRLYWYRQTLGQGPEFLTYFQNEAQLEKSRLLSDRFSAERPKGSFSTLEIQRTEQGDSAMYLCASSHTGGKGNTIYFGEGSWLTVV.